The 30 T cell receptor beta chains below were found in one sample sequenced in a study of PD-L1 blockade in urothelial cancer. Data came from immunoSEQ multiplex PCR; TCRdb stores just in-frame clones and leaves some out. The table includes some 110,000 clones, around 93% detected once. Time point denoted: peripheral blood 6 weeks after treatment start. This specimen was PBMCs, taken around atezolizumab (anti-PD-L1) treatment. The receptors were gathered from a man in his sixties with urothelial cancer.

This chain connects TRBV27 to TRBJ2-1; 10 bases map to TRBD1. Germline lookup yields CDR1 MNHEY and CDR2 SMNVEV (reference sequence). The trim removed 5 bases at V and 9 bases at J, leaving 13 bases unmatched. The CDR3 has 16 residues. CDR3: CASSQDRDRGLSEQFF. The CDR3 DNA reads as TGTGCCAGCAGTCAAGACCGGGACAGGGGTTTGAGTGAGCAGTTCTTC.

The chain combines TRBV30 with TRBJ1-3; D might be TRBD1 (5 bases). The V end was cut by 0 bases, the J end by 3 bases, with 12 bases between. CDR1 is GTSNPN, CDR2 SVGIG, per germline (reference sequence). The CDR3 totals 15 residues. The CDR3 nucleotides are TGTGCCTGGAGTGTTTATGCAGGGCTTGGAAACACCATATATTTT. Encoded protein: CAWSVYAGLGNTIYF.

This clone was observed a few times. The gene calls are TRBV7-2 and TRBJ2-7, with 8 bases aligning to TRBD2. Looked up from germline, CDR1 is SGHTA and CDR2 is FQGNSA. CDR3 length: 17 amino acids. The V and J ends lost 3 bases and 7 bases, in that order; junction bases with no gene match: 17. The DNA for the CDR3 is TGTGCCAGCAGCTTTAGATTGATGCGGGGGGTTATCGGGGAGCAGTACTTC. This sequence encodes CASSFRLMRGVIGEQYF.

The chain recombines TRBV6-1 with TRBJ2-3, with 7 positions matching TRBD2. The V segment lost 7 bases and the J segment 4 bases; nucleotides outside the gene matches: 11. Germline V CDR1 and CDR2: MNHNS, SASEGT. This CDR3 has 15 residues. In DNA, the CDR3 is TGTGCCAGCACACAACTAGCGAGAGTCGCAGATACGCAGTATTTT. It translates to CASTQLARVADTQYF.

This chain links TRBV4-2 with TRBJ2-7; 11 positions match TRBD2. Looked up from germline, CDR1 is LGHNA and CDR2 is YNFKEQ. Trimming took 0 bases from V and 0 from J; bases not matched to a gene: 1. CDR3 length: 16 amino acids. As DNA, the CDR3 is TGTGCCAGCAGCCAAGATAGCGGGGGGGGCTCCTACGAGCAGTACTTC. This sequence encodes CASSQDSGGGSYEQYF.

The chain carries TRBV18 and TRBJ2-3; 9 bases agree with TRBD2. V lost 3 bases and J lost 3; bases outside the gene matches: 7. CDR3 length equals 16 residues. The germline gives CDR1 KGHSH, CDR2 LQKENI. The CDR3 protein is CASSPSGLALTDTQYF. The CDR3 DNA is TGTGCCAGCTCACCCTCGGGACTAGCTCTAACAGATACGCAGTATTTT.

The chain is built from TRBV5-5 and TRBJ2-7; 7 bases match TRBD2. V was clipped by 4 bases and J by 0 bases; unmatched bases: 4. The CDR3 loop spans 14 amino acids. CDR1 is SGHKS, CDR2 YYEKEE, per germline (reference sequence). The CDR3 nucleotides are TGTGCCAGCAGCCCAGCGGGGTACTCCTACGAGCAGTACTTC. The encoded protein is CASSPAGYSYEQYF.

This chain joins TRBV4-2 and TRBJ2-2; 7 nucleotides align to TRBD2. Losses at the gene ends were 0 bases for V and 3 bases for J; bases not matched to a gene: 10. In germline, CDR1 is LGHNA, CDR2 YNFKEQ. The CDR3 covers 18 residues. In DNA form, the CDR3 reads TGTGCCAGCAGCCAAGATTCCCCGGGCGGGAGAGACACCGGGGAGCTGTTTTTT. Translated: CASSQDSPGGRDTGELFF.

The chain links TRBV11-2 to TRBJ2-7; the D gene is possibly TRBD2 (7 bases). V gave up 8 bases and J gave up 5 bases, with 16 bases separating them. Germline V gene lookup returns CDR1 SGHAT and CDR2 FQNNGV. The CDR3 runs to 13 residues. The CDR3 DNA follows: TGTGCCAGCGCTAGAGGGGGGGGCAACGAGCAGTACTTC. It specifies CASARGGGNEQYF.

This sequence joins TRBV4-2 and TRBJ2-3; 8 bases are shared with TRBD2. The germline CDR1 and CDR2 sequences are LGHNA and YNFKEQ. This CDR3 comprises 16 residues. Unmatched junction bases numbered 10, after V lost 5 bases and J lost 3 bases. For the CDR3, the DNA is TGTGCCAGCAGCAGGCGGCGGAGCGGGGGTACAGATACGCAGTATTTT. The encoded protein is CASSRRRSGGTDTQYF.

This chain's CDR3 is CASQTGGAGTDTQYF. The CDR3 DNA is TGTGCCAGCCAGACAGGGGGCGCCGGCACAGATACGCAGTATTTT. The chain carries TRBV19 and TRBJ2-3; 10 nucleotides agree with TRBD1. CDR1 and CDR2 from the germline V gene are LNHDA and SQIVND (reference sequence). The CDR3 totals 15 residues. Losses at the gene ends were 9 bases for V and 1 base for J; bases not matched to a gene: 7.

This clone was seen only a few times. V usage is TRBV4-2 and J usage is TRBJ2-1; 9 bases map to TRBD2. Losses at the gene ends were 1 base for V and 5 bases for J; bases not matched to a gene: 12. Germline V gene lookup returns CDR1 LGHNA and CDR2 YNFKEQ. The CDR3 length is 18 residues. CDR3 nucleotides: TGTGCCAGCAGCCAAGGAGATAGCGGGGGCCTTATCAACAATGAGCAGTTCTTC. Protein: CASSQGDSGGLINNEQFF.

The chain employs TRBV4-2 and TRBJ2-7; 15 bases match TRBD2. CDR3 length equals 17 residues. Germline V gene data show CDR1 as LGHNA and CDR2 as YNFKEQ. With 3 bases clipped from V and 4 bases from J, the junction kept 7 bases outside the gene matches. In nucleotides, the CDR3 is TGTGCCAGCAGCCAGGGAGCTGGGACTAGCGGGAGGTACGAGCAGTACTTC. This translates into CASSQGAGTSGRYEQYF.

The CDR3: CASSLGMTGGFTDTQYF. The DNA for the CDR3 is TGTGCCAGCAGTTTGGGGATGACAGGGGGATTTACAGATACGCAGTATTTT. This chain connects TRBV28 to TRBJ2-3; TRBD1 matches 9 bases. Germline CDR1 reads MDHEN; CDR2 reads SYDVKM. This CDR3 comprises 17 residues. J lost 3 bases, V lost 3 bases, and 10 bases had no gene match.

The gene calls are TRBV5-5 and TRBJ1-5; 10 bases are shared with TRBD1. V shed 4 bases and J 1 base; nucleotides not matched to a gene: 5. The CDR3 extends over 16 amino acids. Germline CDR1 is SGHKS and CDR2 is YYEKEE (reference sequence). As DNA, the CDR3 is TGTGCCAGCAGCATAGGACAGGGGGGAAGCAATCAGCCCCAGCATTTT. Protein: CASSIGQGGSNQPQHF.

The V call is TRBV21-1, the J call TRBJ1-1; the table calls TRBD1, which could not be checked here. TRBV21-1 is a pseudogene segment. This CDR3 has 13 residues. The CDR3 DNA reads TGTGCCAGCAGCAAAGCGGGGCTCGTTGAAGCTTTCTTT. This gives the protein CASSKAGLVEAFF.

J is TRBJ2-7 and V is TRBV7-2; D is uncertain. The germline V and J ends were trimmed by 1 base and 4 bases, with 5 bases remaining between them. The CDR3 has 12 amino acids. Germline V gene lookup returns CDR1 SGHTA and CDR2 FQGNSA. The CDR3 nucleotides are TGTGCCAGCAGCTTAGTCGCGTACGAGCAGTACTTC. Residues: CASSLVAYEQYF.

The gene calls are TRBV2 and TRBJ1-2; the D gene is possibly TRBD1 (6 bases). The CDR3 totals 13 residues. Per the germline V gene, CDR1 is SNHLY and CDR2 is FYNNEI. Trimming pared 6 bases from V and 4 bases from J, leaving 12 bases between. The CDR3, as DNA: TGTGCCAGCAGGGACAGCCTCTTCTATGGCTACACCTTC. It translates to CASRDSLFYGYTF. The full variable domain, rest sourced from reference TRBV2 and TRBJ1-2, is EPEVTQTPSHQVTQMGQEVILRCVPISNHLYFYWYRQILGQKVEFLVSFYNNEISEKSEIFDDQFSVERPDGSNFTLKIRSTKLEDSAMYFCASRDSLFYGYTFGSGTRLTVV.

The chain joins TRBV30 to TRBJ2-3, with TRBD2 identical over 7 bases. CDR3 length: 15 residues. Germline V gene sequence: CDR1 GTSNPN, CDR2 SVGIG (reference sequence). The V and J ends lost 1 base and 0 bases, in that order; junction bases with no gene match: 4. The CDR3 DNA sequence: TGTGCCTGGAGTGGGCCCGGGGGGAGCACAGATACGCAGTATTTT. Protein product: CAWSGPGGSTDTQYF. The whole variable domain, filled in from reference TRBV30 and TRBJ2-3, reads SQTIHQWPATLVQPVGSPLSLECTVEGTSNPNLYWYRQAAGRGLQLLFYSVGIGQISSEVPQNLSASRPQDRQFILSSKKLLLSDSGFYLCAWSGPGGSTDTQYFGPGTRLTVL.

J is TRBJ2-1 and V is TRBV11-2; TRBD2 aligns across 7 bases. J gave up 6 bases and V 3 bases, and 2 bases lay outside the gene matches. This CDR3 has 13 amino acids. Germline V lookup: CDR1 SGHAT, CDR2 FQNNGV. The CDR3 nucleotides are TGTGCCAGCAGCTTCGAGCGGGGCAATGAGCAGTTCTTC. Translation gives CASSFERGNEQFF.

V usage is TRBV28 and J usage is TRBJ2-4; 7 nucleotides agree with TRBD1. CDR3 length: 19 residues. CDR1 MDHEN and CDR2 SYDVKM come from the germline V gene. V shed 2 bases and J 4 bases; nucleotides not matched to a gene: 17. This CDR3 reads CASSLARQGLTKRKNIQYF. CDR3 bases: TGTGCCAGCAGTTTAGCCCGACAGGGCCTCACTAAACGTAAAAACATTCAGTACTTC.

This chain's CDR3 is CASSVAGITDTQYF. In nucleotides, the CDR3 is TGTGCCAGCAGCGTAGCTGGCATCACAGATACGCAGTATTTT. The genes are TRBV9 and TRBJ2-3; D ambiguous. The germline gives CDR1 SGDLS, CDR2 YYNGEE. The V end was cut by 0 bases, the J end by 2 bases, with 7 bases between. The CDR3 loop spans 14 amino acids.

V usage is TRBV27 and J usage is TRBJ1-2, with 8 bases fitting TRBD1. The CDR3 is 14 residues long. Germline V gene lookup returns CDR1 MNHEY and CDR2 SMNVEV (reference sequence). The trim removed 5 bases at V and 3 bases at J, leaving 5 bases unmatched. CDR3 sequence: CASSADRADYGYTF. CDR3 in DNA: TGTGCCAGCAGTGCGGACAGGGCTGACTATGGCTACACCTTC.

The gene calls are TRBV7-3 and TRBJ2-1; 8 bases map to TRBD1. V shed 6 bases, J shed 0 bases, and the junction held 7 bases outside the gene matches. Germline assignment: CDR1 SGHTA and CDR2 FQGTGA. The CDR3 spans 16 residues. This CDR3 is CASSQGAPGSYNEQFF. CDR3 in DNA: TGTGCCAGCAGTCAGGGGGCGCCGGGCTCCTACAATGAGCAGTTCTTC.

This clone was seen a single time. The V call is TRBV6-1, the J call TRBJ2-1, with 7 bases that match TRBD2. This CDR3 region has 14 residues. The germline gives CDR1 MNHNS, CDR2 SASEGT. Losses at the gene ends were 6 bases for V and 4 bases for J; bases not matched to a gene: 6. The CDR3 DNA sequence: TGTGCCAGCAGAGGCGGGCGGGGGTACAATGAGCAGTTCTTC. It translates to CASRGGRGYNEQFF.

This clone was picked up one time. The CDR3 loop is CASSLKRGPIWTQYF. The CDR3 coding sequence is TGTGCCAGCAGCTTGAAGCGGGGGCCGATATGGACCCAGTACTTC. This rearrangement joins TRBV11-2 to TRBJ2-5; TRBD2 matches at 8 bases. With 3 bases clipped from V and 7 bases from J, the junction kept 10 bases outside the gene matches. CDR1 is SGHAT, CDR2 FQNNGV, per germline. This CDR3 comprises 15 residues. Full variable domain (remainder filled in from reference TRBV11-2 and TRBJ2-5): EAGVAQSPRYKIIEKRQSVAFWCNPISGHATLYWYQQILGQGPKLLIQFQNNGVVDDSQLPKDRFSAERLKGVDSTLKIQPAKLEDSAVYLCASSLKRGPIWTQYFGPGTRLLVL.

This clone has just one count. This chain joins TRBV7-2 and TRBJ2-3; D possibly corresponds to TRBD1 (5 bases). Between the trimmed V and J ends, which lost 3 bases and 4 bases, there was a span of 17 bases. CDR3 size: 16 residues. Germline CDR1 SGHTA, CDR2 FQGNSA. The CDR3 sequence: CASSLDAGKGADTQYF. Written as DNA, the CDR3 is TGTGCCAGCAGCTTGGATGCAGGGAAAGGGGCAGATACGCAGTATTTT.

The chain employs TRBV29-1 and TRBJ2-3, with TRBD2 identical over 8 bases. V shed 3 bases and J 0 bases; nucleotides not matched to a gene: 8. Germline V CDR1 and CDR2: SQVTM, ANQGSEA. The CDR3 runs to 16 residues. This CDR3 reads CSVDPSGHSSTDTQYF. The DNA for the CDR3 is TGCAGCGTTGACCCTAGCGGGCACTCTAGCACAGATACGCAGTATTTT.

The chain combines TRBV11-3 with TRBJ2-3; TRBD1 might be the D (6 bases). The CDR3 covers 14 residues. V was pared by 5 bases and J by 6 bases, with 15 bases between. Germline V gene data show CDR1 as SGHNT and CDR2 as YENEEA. Here the CDR3 reads CASSRRQGMDTQYF. DNA of the CDR3: TGTGCCAGCAGCCGCCGGCAGGGGATGGATACGCAGTATTTT.

Only one count was recorded for this clone. The chain joins TRBV9 to TRBJ2-1; 16 positions match TRBD2. This CDR3 spans 18 amino acids. Losses at the gene ends were 2 bases for V and 4 bases for J; bases not matched to a gene: 6. The V gene's germline CDR1 is SGDLS and CDR2 YYNGEE. CDR3: CASSVGTSGGATYNEQFF. The CDR3 DNA is TGTGCCAGCAGCGTTGGGACTAGCGGGGGGGCCACTTACAATGAGCAGTTCTTC.